The 8 T cell receptor beta chains below were found in one sample sequenced in a study of blood T cell repertoires in COVID-19. The assay was immunoSEQ multiplex PCR, and TCRdb's table has in-frame clones only and misses some. Counted here are 300,000 or so clones, around 90% occurring once; the ten biggest clones make up under 3%. Specimen: peripheral blood. Receptors originate from a woman between 25 and 40 years old with COVID-19, enrolled during active disease.

J is TRBJ1-6 and V is TRBV9; 7 bases are shared with TRBD1. The CDR3 runs to 16 residues. V was pared by 4 bases and J by 6 bases, with 10 bases of the junction left unmatched. The V gene's germline CDR1 is SGDLS and CDR2 YYNGEE. CDR3 loop: CASSRTGTEFNSPLHF. Written as DNA, the CDR3 is TGTGCCAGCAGCCGAACGGGGACAGAGTTTAATTCACCCCTCCACTTT. Full variable domain (missing parts from reference TRBV9 and TRBJ1-6): DSGVTQTPKHLITATGQRVTLRCSPRSGDLSVYWYQQSLDQGLQFLIQYYNGEERAKGNILERFSAQQFPDLHSELNLSSLELGDSALYFCASSRTGTEFNSPLHFGNGTRLTVT.

V usage is TRBV6-5 and J usage is TRBJ2-6; D is undetermined. Between the trimmed V and J ends, which lost 10 bases and 0 bases, there was a span of 13 bases. CDR3 length: 15 residues. Germline V gives CDR1 MNHEY, CDR2 SVGAGI. CDR3 protein: CATSLSGSGANVLTF. The CDR3 DNA follows: TGTGCCACCTCATTGTCGGGCTCTGGGGCCAACGTCCTGACTTTC.

The genes are TRBV6-6 and TRBJ1-4; possibly TRBD1 for D (5 bases). Looked up from germline, CDR1 is MNHNY and CDR2 is SVGAGI (reference sequence). Trimming took 5 bases from V and 0 from J, leaving 16 bases between them. The CDR3 consists of 17 residues. In nucleotides, the CDR3 is TGTGCCAGCAGTCTATCGGGACTCCCTGCAACTAATGAAAAACTGTTTTTT. Protein product: CASSLSGLPATNEKLFF.

The chain joins TRBV5-1 to TRBJ1-1, with TRBD1 matching over 7 bases. From germline, CDR1 is SGHRS and CDR2 YFSETQ. J gave up 5 bases and V 0 bases, and 7 bases lay outside the gene matches. CDR3 length equals 15 residues. The CDR3 spells CASSLEGGWETEAFF. CDR3 in DNA: TGCGCCAGCAGCTTGGAAGGGGGCTGGGAAACTGAAGCTTTCTTT.

This sequence joins TRBV5-4 and TRBJ1-1; maybe TRBD1 (5 bases). Per germline, CDR1 SGHNT and CDR2 YYREEE (reference sequence). The CDR3 covers 15 residues. V lost 5 bases, J lost 5 bases, and 19 bases lay in between. CDR3 nucleotide sequence: TGTGCCAGCAGATTGAGCCTCGGGGGAAATACTGAAGCTTTCTTT. Amino acids: CASRLSLGGNTEAFF.

This clone was seen only once. The chain uses TRBV6-4 and TRBJ1-2; D uncertain. V dropped 0 bases and J dropped 10 bases, with 9 bases sitting between them. Germline loops: CDR1 MRHNA, CDR2 SNTAGT. This CDR3 comprises 12 residues. The CDR3 DNA follows: TGTGCCAGCAGTGACTCAGCGTCCCACTACACCTTC. Translated, it gives CASSDSASHYTF.

The chain is built from TRBV27 and TRBJ1-5, with TRBD1 matching over 7 bases. From germline, CDR1 is MNHEY and CDR2 SMNVEV (reference sequence). The CDR3 is 15 amino acids. Germline trimming cut 3 bases from V and 3 bases from J; bases unmatched to any gene: 5. The CDR3 DNA reads as TGTGCCAGCAGTTTTACAGGGGCCCCCAATCAGCCCCAGCATTTT. This encodes CASSFTGAPNQPQHF.

This chain connects TRBV19 to TRBJ2-5; D unclear. In germline, CDR1 is LNHDA, CDR2 SQIVND (reference sequence). Between the trimmed V and J ends, which lost 3 bases and 5 bases, there was a span of 10 bases. CDR3 length equals 13 residues. This CDR3 is CASSISFWETQYF. The CDR3 DNA reads as TGTGCCAGTAGTATTAGTTTTTGGGAGACCCAGTACTTC.